Presented here are 9 T cell receptor beta chains from one specimen sequenced in a study of shared clonotypes between healthy human individuals. Profiled with immunoSEQ multiplex PCR; TCRdb holds only in-frame clones, not every one. The sample contains 2 million to 2.5 million clones, roughly 95% of which appear only once. The specimen was naive CD4+ T cells sorted from blood. Subset meaning: CD45RA+ positively selected. These receptors were taken from a young man in good health.

The gene calls are TRBV7-2 and TRBJ1-3; 7 bases fit TRBD1. Germline CDR1 reads SGHTA; CDR2 reads FQGNSA. Trimming cost V 1 base and J 2 bases; bases outside gene matches: 5. The CDR3 totals 16 residues. The CDR3 DNA follows: TGTGCCAGCAGCTTAGTGGCTACAGGGGCTGGAAACACCATATATTTT. Protein: CASSLVATGAGNTIYF.

J is TRBJ1-4 and V is TRBV19; TRBD1 aligns across 7 bases. The CDR3 extends over 14 amino acids. With 7 bases clipped from V and 4 bases from J, the junction kept 6 bases outside the gene matches. CDR1 LNHDA and CDR2 SQIVND come from the germline V gene (reference sequence). The CDR3 region has the DNA TGTGCCAGTAACACACAGGGGAGTAATGAAAAACTGTTTTTT. Translated, it gives CASNTQGSNEKLFF.

The chain recombines TRBV10-3 with TRBJ1-2; D remains ambiguous. The CDR3 is 12 residues long. Trimming stripped 0 bases from V and 8 bases from J, with 7 bases between. The germline V gene encodes CDR1 ENHRY and CDR2 SYGVKD. The CDR3 DNA reads as TGTGCCATCAGTGAGTCCCAGGAGGGCTACACCTTC. This sequence encodes CAISESQEGYTF.

The CDR3 loop is CASSVGEGNQPQHF. CDR3 nucleotides: TGTGCCAGCAGTGTGGGCGAGGGCAATCAGCCCCAGCATTTT. V usage is TRBV2 and J usage is TRBJ1-5, with no clear D. Germline CDR1 and CDR2: SNHLY and FYNNEI. The CDR3 is made up of 14 amino acids. The germline V and J ends were trimmed by 4 bases and 2 bases, with 9 bases remaining between them.

This chain connects TRBV5-6 to TRBJ2-7; 7 positions agree with TRBD2. The ends lost 3 bases at V and 3 bases at J; junction bases unmatched: 9. Germline CDR1 reads SGHDT; CDR2 reads YYEEEE. The CDR3 consists of 15 residues. This CDR3 is CASSSLAVTDYEQYF. The CDR3 DNA sequence: TGTGCCAGCAGCTCCCTAGCGGTAACCGACTACGAGCAGTACTTC.

A single count supports this clone. V is TRBV7-8 and J is TRBJ2-2; TRBD1 or TRBD2 may be the D gene (5 bases each). V was clipped by 3 bases and J by 1 base, with 9 bases between them. The CDR3 consists of 15 residues. Germline CDR1 is SGHVS and CDR2 is FQNEAQ. The CDR3: CASSFRDRNTGELFF. The CDR3, as DNA: TGTGCCAGCAGCTTCCGGGACCGGAACACCGGGGAGCTGTTTTTT.

The rearrangement joins TRBV10-3 to TRBJ2-1, with TRBD2 identical over 11 bases. The CDR3 sequence is 15 residues long. Trimming removed 3 bases from V and 2 bases from J; junction bases left unmatched: 0. The germline V gene has CDR1 ENHRY and CDR2 SYGVKD. CDR3 nucleotide sequence: TGTGCCATCAGTGAACTAGCGGGGGCCTACAATGAGCAGTTCTTC. This encodes CAISELAGAYNEQFF.

The DNA for the CDR3 is TGTGCCAGCAGCTTGCAGGGTAGCGTCTATGGCTACACCTTC. It codes for CASSLQGSVYGYTF. This chain uses TRBV7-2 with TRBJ1-2, with TRBD1 as a possible D gene (5 bases). CDR1 is SGHTA, CDR2 FQGNSA, per germline. The CDR3 contains 14 residues. Trimming shortened V by 3 bases and J by 4 bases, and 12 bases separated the two germline ends.

The chain combines TRBV30 with TRBJ1-5; TRBD1 matches at 8 bases. CDR3 length: 15 amino acids. V was pared by 3 bases and J by 6 bases, with 10 bases of the junction left unmatched. The germline gives CDR1 GTSNPN, CDR2 SVGIG (reference sequence). CDR3 residues: CAWSATGDGGQPQHF. CDR3 nucleotides: TGTGCCTGGAGCGCGACAGGGGATGGGGGTCAGCCCCAGCATTTT.